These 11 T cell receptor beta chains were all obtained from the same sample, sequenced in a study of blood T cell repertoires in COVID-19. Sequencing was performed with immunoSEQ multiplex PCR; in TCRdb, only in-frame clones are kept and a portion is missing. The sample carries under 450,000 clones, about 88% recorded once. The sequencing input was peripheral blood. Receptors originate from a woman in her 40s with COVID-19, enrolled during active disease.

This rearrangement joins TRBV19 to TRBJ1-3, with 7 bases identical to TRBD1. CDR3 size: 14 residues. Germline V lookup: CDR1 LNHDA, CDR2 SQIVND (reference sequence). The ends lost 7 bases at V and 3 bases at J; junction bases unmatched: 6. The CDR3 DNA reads TGTGCCAGTACCCCGGGACAGTTTGGAAACACCATATATTTT. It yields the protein CASTPGQFGNTIYF.

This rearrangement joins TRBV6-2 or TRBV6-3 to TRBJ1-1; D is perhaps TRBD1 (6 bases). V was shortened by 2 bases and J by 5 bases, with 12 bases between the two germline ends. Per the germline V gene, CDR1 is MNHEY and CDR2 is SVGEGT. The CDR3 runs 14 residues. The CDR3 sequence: CASSYNGGLTEAFF. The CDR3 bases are TGTGCCAGCAGTTACAACGGGGGGCTGACTGAAGCTTTCTTT.

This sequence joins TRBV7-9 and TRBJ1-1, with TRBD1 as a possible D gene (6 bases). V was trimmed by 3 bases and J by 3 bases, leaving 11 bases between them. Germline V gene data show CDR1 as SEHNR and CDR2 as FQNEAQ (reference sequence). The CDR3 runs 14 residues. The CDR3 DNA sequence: TGTGCCAGCAGCTTCAACAGGGACGACACTGAAGCTTTCTTT. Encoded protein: CASSFNRDDTEAFF.

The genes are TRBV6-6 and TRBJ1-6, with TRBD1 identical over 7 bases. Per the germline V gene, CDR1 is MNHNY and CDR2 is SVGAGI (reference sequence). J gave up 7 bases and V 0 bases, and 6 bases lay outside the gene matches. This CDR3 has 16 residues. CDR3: CASSYSSGTANSPLHF. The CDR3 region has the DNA TGTGCCAGCAGTTACTCTTCCGGGACAGCGAATTCACCCCTCCACTTT.

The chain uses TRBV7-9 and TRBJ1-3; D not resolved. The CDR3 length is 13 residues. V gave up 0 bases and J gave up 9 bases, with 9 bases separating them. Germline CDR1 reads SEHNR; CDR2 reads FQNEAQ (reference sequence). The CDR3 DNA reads TGTGCCAGCAGCTTAGCTGAGGTACTCACCATATATTTT. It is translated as CASSLAEVLTIYF.

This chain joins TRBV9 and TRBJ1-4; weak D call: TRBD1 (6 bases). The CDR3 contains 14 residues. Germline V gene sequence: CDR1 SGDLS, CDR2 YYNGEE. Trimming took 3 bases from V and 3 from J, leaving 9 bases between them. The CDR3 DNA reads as TGTGCCAGCAGCGCGACAGGCGCTAATGAAAAACTGTTTTTT. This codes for CASSATGANEKLFF.

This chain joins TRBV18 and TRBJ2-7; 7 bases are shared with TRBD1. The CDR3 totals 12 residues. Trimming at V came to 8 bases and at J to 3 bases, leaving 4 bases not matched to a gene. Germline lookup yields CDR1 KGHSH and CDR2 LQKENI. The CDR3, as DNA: TGTGCCAGCCAAGGACAGGACTACGAGCAGTACTTC. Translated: CASQGQDYEQYF.

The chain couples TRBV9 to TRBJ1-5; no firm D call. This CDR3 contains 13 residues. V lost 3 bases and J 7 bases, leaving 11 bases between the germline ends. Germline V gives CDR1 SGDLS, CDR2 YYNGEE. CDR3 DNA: TGTGCCAGCAGCGGGGAGGACGGGCAGCCCCAGCATTTT. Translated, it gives CASSGEDGQPQHF.

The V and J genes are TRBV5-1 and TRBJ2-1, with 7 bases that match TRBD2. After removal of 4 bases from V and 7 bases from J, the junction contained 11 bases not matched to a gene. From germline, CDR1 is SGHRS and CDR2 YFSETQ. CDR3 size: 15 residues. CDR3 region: CASSITAGAKNEQFF. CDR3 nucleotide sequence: TGCGCCAGCAGCATAACGGCGGGAGCTAAAAATGAGCAGTTCTTC. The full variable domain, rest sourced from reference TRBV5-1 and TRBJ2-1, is KAGVTQTPRYLIKTRGQQVTLSCSPISGHRSVSWYQQTPGQGLQFLFEYFSETQRNKGNFPGRFSGRQFSNSRSEMNVSTLELGDSALYLCASSITAGAKNEQFFGPGTRLTVL.

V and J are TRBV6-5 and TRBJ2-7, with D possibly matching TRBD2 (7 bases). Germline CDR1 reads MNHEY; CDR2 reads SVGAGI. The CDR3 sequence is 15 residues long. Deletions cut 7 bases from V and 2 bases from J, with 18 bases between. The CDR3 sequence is CASKKYREGTYEQYF. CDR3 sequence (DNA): TGTGCCAGCAAAAAATACAGGGAGGGAACCTACGAGCAGTACTTC.

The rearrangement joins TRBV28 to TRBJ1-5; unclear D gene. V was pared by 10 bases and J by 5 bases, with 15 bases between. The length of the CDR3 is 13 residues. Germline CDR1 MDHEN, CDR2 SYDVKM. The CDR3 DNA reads TGTGCCACCGCACCCGGGGTGGATCAGCCCCAGCATTTT. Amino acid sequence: CATAPGVDQPQHF.